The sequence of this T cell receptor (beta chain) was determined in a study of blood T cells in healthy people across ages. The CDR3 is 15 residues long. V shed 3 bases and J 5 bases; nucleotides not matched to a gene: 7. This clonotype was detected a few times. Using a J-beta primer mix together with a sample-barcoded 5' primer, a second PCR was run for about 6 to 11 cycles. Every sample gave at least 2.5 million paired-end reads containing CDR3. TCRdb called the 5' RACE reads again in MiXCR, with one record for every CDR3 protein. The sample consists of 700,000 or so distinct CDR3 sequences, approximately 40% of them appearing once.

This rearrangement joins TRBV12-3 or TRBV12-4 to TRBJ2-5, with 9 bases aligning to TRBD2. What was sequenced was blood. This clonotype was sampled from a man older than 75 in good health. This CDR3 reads CASSFQAGGWETQYF. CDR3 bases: TGTGCCAGCAGTTTTCAAGCGGGAGGATGGGAGACCCAGTACTTC.